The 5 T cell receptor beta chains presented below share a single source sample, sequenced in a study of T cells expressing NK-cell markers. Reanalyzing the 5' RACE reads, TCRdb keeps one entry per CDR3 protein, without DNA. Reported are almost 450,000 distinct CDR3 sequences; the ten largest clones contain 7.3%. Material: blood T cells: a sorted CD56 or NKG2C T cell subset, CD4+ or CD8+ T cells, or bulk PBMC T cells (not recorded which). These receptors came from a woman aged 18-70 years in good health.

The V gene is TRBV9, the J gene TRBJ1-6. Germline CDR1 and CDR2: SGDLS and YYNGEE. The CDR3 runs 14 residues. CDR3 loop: CASSIGQHNSPLHF.

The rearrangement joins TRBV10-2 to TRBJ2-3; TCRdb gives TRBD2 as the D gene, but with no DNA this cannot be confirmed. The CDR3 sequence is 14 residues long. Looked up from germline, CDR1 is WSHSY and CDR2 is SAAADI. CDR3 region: CASGGGPDTDTQYF.

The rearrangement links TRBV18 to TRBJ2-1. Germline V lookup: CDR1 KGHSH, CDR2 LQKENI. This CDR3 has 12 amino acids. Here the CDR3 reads CASSPTFGEQFF.

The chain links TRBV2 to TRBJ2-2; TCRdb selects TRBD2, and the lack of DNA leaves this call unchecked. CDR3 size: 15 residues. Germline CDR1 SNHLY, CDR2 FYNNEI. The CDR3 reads CASSGVLAGTGELFF.

CDR3 residues: CASSLGAGASKDTQYF. The chain has TRBV5-4 and TRBJ2-3; the TRBD2 assignment by TCRdb is unverifiable without DNA. From germline, CDR1 is SGHNT and CDR2 YYREEE (reference sequence). The CDR3 loop spans 16 amino acids.